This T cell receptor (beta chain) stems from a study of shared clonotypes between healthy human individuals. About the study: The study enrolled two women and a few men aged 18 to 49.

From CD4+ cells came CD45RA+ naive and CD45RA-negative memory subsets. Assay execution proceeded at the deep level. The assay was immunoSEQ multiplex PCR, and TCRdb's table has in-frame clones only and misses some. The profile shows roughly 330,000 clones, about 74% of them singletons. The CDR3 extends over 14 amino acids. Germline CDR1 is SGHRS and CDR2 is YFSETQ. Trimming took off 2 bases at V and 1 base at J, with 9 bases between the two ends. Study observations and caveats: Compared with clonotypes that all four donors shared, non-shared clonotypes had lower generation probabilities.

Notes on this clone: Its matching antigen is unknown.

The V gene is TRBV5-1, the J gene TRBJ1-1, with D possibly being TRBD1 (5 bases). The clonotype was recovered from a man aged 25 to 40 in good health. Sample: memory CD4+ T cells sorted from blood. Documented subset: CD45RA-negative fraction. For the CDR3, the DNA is TGCGCCAGCAGCTTTGACGGGGGGAACACTGAAGCTTTCTTT. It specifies CASSFDGGNTEAFF.